The source of this T cell receptor beta chain is a study of blood T cell repertoires in COVID-19. Turning to the study itself: Samples taken during acute and convalescent COVID-19 were collected in the United States, Italy and Spain. The cDNA or gDNA used as material had been derived from T cells, B-cell-depleted T cells, or PBMCs.

Looked up from germline, CDR1 is SEHNR and CDR2 is FQNEAQ (reference sequence). CDR3 size: 16 residues. Between the trimmed V and J ends, which lost 5 bases and 6 bases, there was a span of 19 bases. Original analysis: Scientists estimated how many nucleated cells there were by amplifying reference gene primers. Sequencing was performed with immunoSEQ multiplex PCR; in TCRdb, only in-frame clones are kept and a portion is missing. That table furnishes V, J and clone size, whereas the DNA furnished D and trimming. The sample contains around 250,000 clones, roughly 89% of which appear only once. The clonotype originates from a man aged 25 to 45 who had recovered from COVID-19. The J gene is TRBJ2-2, the V gene TRBV7-9; the D gene is possibly TRBD1 (7 bases). Sequencing was carried out using peripheral blood. Here the CDR3 reads CASSPRSQGGPGELFF. CDR3 bases: TGTGCCAGCAGCCCTCGGAGCCAGGGGGGTCCCGGGGAGCTGTTTTTT.